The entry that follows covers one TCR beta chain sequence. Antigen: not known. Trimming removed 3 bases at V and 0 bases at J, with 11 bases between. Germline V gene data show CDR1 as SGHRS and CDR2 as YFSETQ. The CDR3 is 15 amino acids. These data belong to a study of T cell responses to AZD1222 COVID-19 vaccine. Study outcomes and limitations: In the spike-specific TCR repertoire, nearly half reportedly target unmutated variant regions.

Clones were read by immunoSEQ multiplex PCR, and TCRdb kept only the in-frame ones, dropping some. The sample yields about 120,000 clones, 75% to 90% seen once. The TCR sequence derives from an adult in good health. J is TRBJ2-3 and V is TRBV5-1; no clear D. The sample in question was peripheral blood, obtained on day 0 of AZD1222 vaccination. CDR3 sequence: CASSSVGSSTDTQYF. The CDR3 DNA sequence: TGCGCCAGCAGCTCGGTGGGTTCTAGCACAGATACGCAGTATTTT.